The present entry profiles one T cell receptor beta chain with its context. This clone's antigen is unknown. Base qualities were left out, and no much larger clone turns up one base away. Library construction relied on PCR. Sequenced on an Illumina HiSeq 2500. TCR library preparation used molecular barcoding, with unique molecular identifiers applied to normalize quantification of the TCRbeta repertoire. TCRdb trimmed public reads at Q25 via fastp, called clones via MiXCR and kept in-frame beta chains. All rows with the same CDR3 protein become a single entry with the most common DNA and genes. The sample table lists fewer than 550,000 distinct CDR3 sequences, roughly 11% of them with a count of one. Clones ranked in the top ten supply roughly 15% of the sample. In the paper's terms, the treatment or condition label means: allogeneic hematopoietic cell transplantation with graft depleted of TCRalphabeta T cells and CD19 B cells. The transplant recipients were children given TCRalphabeta/CD19-depleted allogeneic hematopoietic cell grafts.

This entry comes from a study of T-cell reconstitution after alpha-beta-depleted transplantation in children (TCRdb year 2016). About the study as a whole: Using TCR repertoire profiling, the study quantitatively followed how T-cell immune reconstitution unfolded in children after TCRalphabeta/CD19-depleted allogeneic hematopoietic cell transplantation.

Overall results and qualifications from the work: About two months after transplant, the apparently early recovery of alphabetaT-cell counts reportedly depended on just several hundred clones that had expanded rapidly and came from non-depleted graft cells. In some patients, high TCRbeta diversity at day 60 was attributed to recipient T cells and intrathymic progenitors that had survived conditioning. Over subsequent months, a decline in hyperexpanded clone frequencies was noted, and after one year, T-cell counts and TCRbeta diversity were mostly ascribed to newly produced T cells.

The sample here was PBMCs, mostly from graft donor cells, taken 180 days after TCRalphabeta/CD19-depleted stem cell transplant. This receptor was obtained from a female patient aged 2-9 years who had a stem cell transplant for aplastic anemia, so the T cells may come from the graft donor.

CDR3 sequence: CATMDIARSLQYF. The DNA sequence follows: TGTGCCACTATGGATATTGCGCGCAGTTTGCAGTATTTT. The receptor chain draws on TRBV28 and TRBJ2-3; the D gene remains uncertain. From the cysteine through the phenylalanine, the CDR3 covers 13 amino acids. Only the CDR3 part of the read is kept: 39 bases, read in frame from the first base. At the junction V is shortened by 10 bases and J by 11 bases, with 22 bases in between. CDR1 and CDR2 (MDHEN, SYDVKM) derive from the germline V gene. Reference TRBV28 and TRBJ2-3 proteins supply the regions before and after the CDR3; the full variable domain is: DVKVTQSSRYLVKRTGEKVFLECVQDMDHENMFWYRQDPGLGLRLIYFSYDVKMKEKGDIPEGYSVSREKKERFSLILESASTNQTSMYLCATMDIARSLQYFGPGTRLTVL.